The rows below give T cell receptor beta chains drawn from one sample of a study of tumor-infiltrating lymphocytes in primary liver carcinoma. TCRdb re-called the multiplex PCR reads through MiXCR, storing one row per CDR3 protein. The sample has 250,000 to 400,000 distinct CDR3 sequences; more than 55% are singletons. The sample was peripheral blood. These TCRs come from a man between 35 and 55 years old with primary liver carcinoma and hepatitis B virus infection. Both conserved end residues are part of each CDR3. D genes are given only for firm matches. Expanded clones are given a class, and other clones once, few, many or no size at all.

J gene | V gene | clone size | D gene | CDR3 protein | CDR3 DNA
TRBJ2-1 | TRBV14 | once | NA | CANSQVAGLRDEQFF | TGTGCCAACAGCCAGGTTGCGGGTCTCAGGGATGAGCAGTTCTTC
TRBJ2-5 | TRBV24-1 | NA | NA | CATNGVPSDGQETQYF | TGCGCCACCAATGGAGTTCCAAGTGACGGACAAGAGACCCAGTACTTC
TRBJ2-2 | TRBV11-3 | NA | TRBD1 | CASSLGGRQNTGELFF | TGTGCCAGCAGCCTAGGGGGCAGGCAGAACACCGGGGAGCTGTTTTTT
TRBJ2-7 | TRBV11-1 | NA | TRBD1 | CVSSSSGGHTYEQYF | TGTGTCAGCAGCTCCTCAGGGGGTCATACCTACGAGCAGTACTTC
TRBJ2-7 | TRBV14 | NA | NA | CASSQTGTRGTEEQYF | TGTGCCAGCAGCCAGACTGGGACAAGGGGCACTGAGGAGCAGTACTTC
TRBJ2-3 | TRBV5-1 | NA | TRBD1 | CASSLAGRGQDMQYF | TGCGCCAGCAGCTTGGCTGGCAGGGGGCAAGATATGCAGTATTTT
TRBJ2-7 | TRBV6-2/TRBV6-3 | NA | NA | CASSYLVLTPQANYKQYF | TGTGCCAGCAGTTACCTCGTCTTGACCCCCCAAGCCAACTACAAGCAGTACTTC
TRBJ2-1 | TRBV11-2 | many | NA | CASSPAGSSGNEQFF | TGTGCCAGCAGCCCAGCTGGGTCCTCAGGGAATGAGCAGTTCTTC
TRBJ2-3 | TRBV11-2 | NA | NA | CASSLERTVGIDTQYF | TGTGCCAGCAGCTTAGAGAGGACAGTGGGCATAGATACACAGTATTTT
TRBJ2-1 | TRBV6-5 | NA | TRBD1 | CASSYSRLTGYGDEQFF | TGTGCCAGCAGTTACTCTAGATTGACAGGGTATGGGGATGAGCAGTTCTTC
TRBJ2-5 | TRBV11-2 | NA | NA | CASDPHGGETQYF | TGTGCCAGCGACCCCCATGGGGGTGAGACCCAGTACTTC
TRBJ2-2 | TRBV11-1 | NA | NA | CASSKQDTSTGELFF | TGTGCCAGCAGCAAACAGGACACGAGCACCGGGGAACTGTTTTTT
TRBJ1-4 | TRBV6-6 | NA | NA | CVTGSGDEKLFF | TGTGTCACGGGGTCGGGGGATGAAAAACTGTTTTTT
TRBJ1-2 | TRBV10-3 | NA | NA | CASISDYNYDYTF | TGTGCCTCCATATCGGACTATAACTATGACTACACCTTC
TRBJ1-3 | TRBV6-6 | NA | NA | CASSYSDGGTGNTIYF | TGTGCCAGCAGTTACTCGGACGGGGGTACTGGAAACACCATATATTTT
TRBJ2-7 | TRBV2 | NA | NA | CASSGAEGGSYEQYF | TGTGCCAGCAGTGGCGCTGAGGGGGGTAGCTACGAGCAGTACTTC
TRBJ2-7 | TRBV6-5 | NA | TRBD1 | CTSSDGTGGGYERYF | TGTACCAGTAGTGACGGGACAGGGGGAGGCTACGAGCGGTACTTC
TRBJ2-3 | TRBV11-2 | NA | NA | CASSLSRAPGADAQYF | TGTGCCAGCAGCCTTTCCCGGGCCCCGGGGGCAGATGCGCAGTATTTT
TRBJ2-5 | TRBV11-2 | few | NA | CASSLPRGEETQYF | TGTGCCAGCAGCCTCCCCCGGGGAGAAGAGACCCAGTACTTC
TRBJ2-3 | TRBV4-1 | NA | NA | CASSQKEGTDMQYF | TGCGCCAGCAGCCAAAAAGAGGGCACAGATATGCAGTATTTT
TRBJ1-1 | TRBV6-5 | many | NA | CASNRGAEAFF | TGTGCCAGCAACCGGGGGGCTGAAGCTTTCTTT
TRBJ2-7 | TRBV6-5 | NA | NA | CAITGRDFSEQYF | TGCGCCATCACAGGGCGGGATTTTTCCGAGCAGTACTTC
TRBJ2-2 | TRBV7-9 | few | NA | CASSFTGEAGELFF | TGTGCCAGCAGCTTTACAGGGGAGGCCGGGGAGCTGTTTTTT
TRBJ1-4 | TRBV29-1 | NA | NA | CSVSTLGCEKLFF | TGCAGCGTTTCAACCTTGGGGTGTGAAAAACTGTTTTTC
TRBJ2-7 | TRBV7-8 | many | NA | CASSLSVQYEQYF | TGTGCCAGCAGCTTATCGGTTCAGTACGAGCAGTACTTC
TRBJ2-5 | TRBV6-6 | NA | NA | CARSYYGDLGTQYF | TGTGCCAGGAGTTACTATGGGGACTTGGGGACCCAGTACTTT
TRBJ1-5 | TRBV12-3/TRBV12-4 | few | NA | CASRFSNQPQHF | TGTGCCAGCAGGTTTAGCAATCAGCCCCAGCATTTT
TRBJ2-3 | TRBV11-3 | NA | TRBD1 | CASSLETVGTDTQYF | TGTGCCAGCAGCTTAGAGACGGTTGGGACAGACACGCAGTATTTT
TRBJ2-1 | TRBV11-2 | many | NA | CASSLGAGAPYGEQFF | TGTGCCAGCAGCTTAGGGGCAGGGGCCCCCTACGGTGAGCAGTTCTTC
TRBJ2-7 | TRBV2 | NA | NA | CASTSQRYEQYF | TGTGCCAGCACCTCCCAGCGCTACGAGCAGTACTTC
TRBJ2-1 | TRBV5-5 | once | TRBD2 | CANSTTSGRDNEQFF | TGTGCCAACAGCACAACTAGCGGGAGGGATAATGAGCAGTTCTTC
TRBJ2-3 | TRBV11-3 | many | NA | CASSLQGRTDTQYF | TGTGCCAGCAGCTTACAGGGCCGCACAGATACGCAGTATTTT
TRBJ1-5 | TRBV10-3 | NA | NA | CAISDQQGINQPEHF | TGTGCTATCAGTGATCAACAGGGAATCAATCAGCCCGAGCATTTT
TRBJ2-2 | TRBV11-2 | NA | TRBD2 | CDSSPLAGDTGELFF | TGTGACAGCAGCCCCCTGGCGGGGGACACCGGGGAGCTGTTTTTT
TRBJ2-3 | TRBV11-2 | many | TRBD1 | CASSSSRQGASDTQYF | TGTGCCAGCAGCTCATCACGACAGGGGGCATCGGATACGCAGTATTTT
TRBJ2-7 | TRBV7-9 | few | NA | CASNRDGNEQYF | TGTGCCAGCAACAGGGATGGGAACGAGCAGTACTTC
TRBJ1-4 | TRBV28 | few | NA | CASSSTGFLGEKLFF | TGTGCCAGCAGCTCTACAGGGTTTCTGGGTGAAAAACTGTTTTTT
TRBJ1-1 | TRBV6-2/TRBV6-3 | NA | NA | CASSYQENTGAFF | TGCGCCAGCAGTTACCAGGAGAACACTGGAGCTTTCTTT
TRBJ1-2 | TRBV14 | many | NA | CASSQGKGRSYGYTF | TGTGCCAGCAGCCAAGGGAAGGGACGGTCCTATGGCTACACCTTC
TRBJ1-1 | TRBV10-2 | many | TRBD1 | CASRAPGQVNTEAFF | TGCGCCAGCAGGGCCCCGGGACAGGTGAACACTGAAGCTTTCTTT
TRBJ2-1 | TRBV19 | NA | TRBD2 | CASSPGLAGGDEQFF | TGTGCCAGTAGTCCGGGACTAGCGGGAGGGGATGAGCAGTTCTTC
TRBJ2-3 | TRBV6-1 | NA | NA | CASTEGTVNNQPQYF | TGTGCCAGCACTGAAGGAACAGTTAACAATCAGCCCCAGTATTTT
TRBJ2-7 | TRBV28 | NA | TRBD1 | CATSWDRGHIYEQYF | TGTGCCACCAGTTGGGACAGGGGGCATATCTACGAGCAGTACTTC
TRBJ2-7 | TRBV12-3/TRBV12-4 | many | NA | CASSFSRYEQYF | TGTGCCAGCAGCTTCTCGCGCTACGAGCAGTACTTC
TRBJ2-7 | TRBV5-5 | NA | TRBD2 | CASSLVIGAGVWKQYF | TGTGCCAGCAGCTTGGTTATAGGGGCGGGAGTATGGAAGCAGTACTTC
TRBJ1-5 | TRBV4-3 | NA | NA | CASNQGLSRAQPRHF | TGCGCCAGCAACCAAGGATTAAGCCGTGCACAGCCCCGGCATTTT
TRBJ2-1 | TRBV4-2 | few | NA | CASSQDYHSSYNEQFF | TGTGCCAGCAGCCAAGACTATCACAGTTCCTACAATGAGCAGTTCTTC
TRBJ2-5 | TRBV6-5 | NA | NA | CASSPLGTGQETQCF | TGTGCTAGCAGCCCCTTGGGTACAGGACAAGAGACCCAGTGCTTC
TRBJ2-1 | TRBV29-1 | NA | TRBD2 | CSVEERLAGTTLYNEQFF | TGCAGCGTTGAAGAACGGCTAGCGGGAACCACCCTCTACAATGAGCAGTTCTTC
TRBJ1-6 | TRBV11-2 | NA | NA | CASNLSRDSPLHF | TGTGCTAGCAACTTAAGTAGGGATTCACCCCTCCACTTT
TRBJ2-3 | TRBV11-1 | many | TRBD2 | CASKEGTLTRGTTDTQYF | TGTGCCAGCAAGGAGGGTACCTTGACGCGGGGGACCACAGATACGCAGTATTTT
TRBJ2-1 | TRBV28 | few | NA | CASSFGLNNEQFF | TGTGCCAGCAGTTTTGGACTGAACAATGAGCAGTTCTTC
TRBJ2-6 | TRBV6-6 | NA | NA | CASSRDANVLAF | TGTGCCAGCAGCCGTGACGCCAACGTCCTGGCTTTC